The 25 T cell receptor beta chains listed next were all sequenced from one sample in a study of cytomegalovirus exposure and HLA in healthy donors. The primer mix had 60 Vbeta and 13 Jbeta primers. TCRdb's table, derived via immunoSEQ multiplex PCR, lists solely in-frame clones and lacks some. The profile shows approximately 250,000 clones, roughly 73% of them singletons. Sequences were obtained from PBMCs. These receptor sequences come from a boy younger than 18 in good health and CMV-seronegative.

This clone is a singleton in its sample. This sample also contains other DNA sequences that code for the same CDR3. The gene calls are TRBV2 and TRBJ1-4; unclear D gene. The germline V and J ends were trimmed by 5 bases and 5 bases, with 3 bases remaining between them. Germline V gene data show CDR1 as SNHLY and CDR2 as FYNNEI. CDR3 length: 11 residues. The CDR3: CASSLNEKLFF. CDR3 in DNA: TGTGCCAGCAGTCTAAATGAAAAACTGTTTTTT.

Regarding this clone: Sequence at one end of the junction differs from germline and may be a read error. The chain combines TRBV6-1 with TRBJ1-2; D unclear. Germline CDR1 MNHNS, CDR2 SASEGT. The CDR3 is made up of 14 amino acids. The CDR3 DNA follows: TGTGCCAGCGGTGAATTCTCTTGGAGGTATGGCTACACCTTC. It encodes CASGEFSWRYGYTF.

The chain couples TRBV29-1 to TRBJ2-1, with 10 positions matching TRBD2. Germline V lookup: CDR1 SQVTM, CDR2 ANQGSEA. The CDR3 length is 17 residues. The J segment lost 10 bases and the V segment lost 3 bases, leaving 18 bases of the junction unmatched. The CDR3 region is CSVEPRWGASGSREQFF. CDR3 bases: TGCAGCGTTGAGCCCCGGTGGGGGGCTAGCGGGAGCAGGGAGCAGTTCTTC.

The V call is TRBV7-3, the J call TRBJ2-1; perhaps TRBD2 as D (7 bases). Germline assignment: CDR1 SGHTA and CDR2 FQGTGA. Deletions cut 5 bases from V and 9 bases from J, with 20 bases between. The CDR3 spans 15 residues. The CDR3 DNA reads as TGTGCCAGCAGCCTCGAGGGGGGGCCGTTCTTTGAGCAGTTCTTC. This encodes CASSLEGGPFFEQFF.

The chain links TRBV13 to TRBJ2-3; D might be TRBD1 (7 bases). The CDR3 is 15 amino acids. V dropped 5 bases and J dropped 3 bases, with 15 bases sitting between them. Germline assignment: CDR1 PRHDT and CDR2 FYEKMQ (reference sequence). This chain's CDR3 is CASSRRDSRTDTQYF. The CDR3 DNA sequence: TGTGCCAGCAGCCGGCGGGACAGTCGTACAGATACGCAGTATTTT.

This chain joins TRBV6-4 and TRBJ1-2, with D uncertain. The germline gives CDR1 MRHNA, CDR2 SNTAGT. Trimming took 4 bases from V and 0 from J, leaving 24 bases between them. This CDR3 contains 19 residues. The DNA of the CDR3 is TGTGCCAGCAGTGGAGCGAAAGCCTCCTCTTCTTCCCCTAACTATGGCTACACCTTC. Protein sequence: CASSGAKASSSSPNYGYTF.

In regard to this clone: Being one base from a much bigger clone, this may be a read error. The chain recombines TRBV11-2 with TRBJ1-1, with D maybe TRBD1 (6 bases). The CDR3 spans 12 residues. Germline V CDR1 and CDR2: SGHAT, FQNNGV. V was cut by 5 bases and J by 5 bases, with 9 bases left in between. This chain's CDR3 is CASSLRGTEAFF. CDR3 nucleotide sequence: TGTGCCAGCAGCCTCAGGGGAACTGAAGCTTTCTTT.

This chain links TRBV6-5 with TRBJ2-1, with 8 bases matching TRBD2. The germline CDR1 and CDR2 sequences are MNHEY and SVGAGI. V shed 9 bases and J 6 bases; nucleotides not matched to a gene: 7. The CDR3 is 13 residues long. The CDR3 region is CASSTGGPNEQFF. In DNA, the CDR3 is TGTGCCAGTTCGACGGGAGGGCCCAATGAGCAGTTCTTC.

The rearrangement uses TRBV7-9 and TRBJ1-1, with D possibly matching TRBD1 (5 bases). Germline CDR1 is SEHNR and CDR2 is FQNEAQ (reference sequence). This CDR3 is built from 13 residues. Trimming removed 6 bases from V and 3 bases from J, with 11 bases in between. The CDR3 here is CASSATGYTEAFF. CDR3 sequence (DNA): TGTGCCAGCAGTGCCACAGGATACACTGAAGCTTTCTTT. The full variable domain, rest sourced from reference TRBV7-9 and TRBJ1-1, is DTGVSQNPRHKITKRGQNVTFRCDPISEHNRLYWYRQTLGQGPEFLTYFQNEAQLEKSRLLSDRFSAERPKGSFSTLEIQRTEQGDSAMYLCASSATGYTEAFFGQGTRLTVV.

The table lists this clone with a few counts. The chain uses TRBV7-2 and TRBJ2-7; D not certain. The V end was cut by 5 bases, the J end by 7 bases, with 9 bases between. CDR3 size: 11 residues. Per germline, CDR1 SGHTA and CDR2 FQGNSA. CDR3 amino acids: CASSPSREQYF. In DNA, the CDR3 is TGTGCCAGCAGCCCAAGCCGGGAGCAGTACTTC.

The count of this clone is one. The CDR3 DNA follows: TGTGCCAGCAGTCCTAGGGGGGGGCCTGGAAACACCATATATTTT. It encodes CASSPRGGPGNTIYF. This rearrangement joins TRBV6-5 to TRBJ1-3; D perhaps matches TRBD1 (6 bases). The V gene's germline CDR1 is MNHEY and CDR2 SVGAGI. This CDR3 comprises 15 residues. Deletions cut 5 bases from V and 2 bases from J, with 13 bases between.

The V call is TRBV7-9, the J call TRBJ2-1; tentatively, D is TRBD2 (5 bases). Trimming shortened V by 2 bases and J by 0 bases, and 8 bases separated the two germline ends. This CDR3 region has 15 residues. The germline V gene has CDR1 SEHNR and CDR2 FQNEAQ (reference sequence). Here the CDR3 DNA reads TGTGCCAGCAGCTTATCCCGGGGCTCCTACAATGAGCAGTTCTTC. The encoded protein is CASSLSRGSYNEQFF.

This clone appeared a single time. The chain carries TRBV30 and TRBJ1-5; perhaps TRBD1 as D (6 bases). This CDR3 comprises 14 residues. V dropped 4 bases and J dropped 7 bases, with 17 bases sitting between them. The germline CDR1 and CDR2 sequences are GTSNPN and SVGIG (reference sequence). Here the CDR3 reads CAWTGGSGVQPQHF. CDR3 DNA: TGTGCCTGGACCGGGGGGTCAGGGGTGCAGCCCCAGCATTTT.

This clone occurred once. This chain links TRBV11-2 with TRBJ2-2; 11 positions agree with TRBD1. Germline-derived CDR1 and CDR2 are SGHAT and FQNNGV. V shed 6 bases and J 4 bases; nucleotides not matched to a gene: 7. This CDR3 spans 16 amino acids. Written as DNA, the CDR3 is TGTGCCAGCAGACGGAGGGGACAGGGGGGCACCGGGGAGCTGTTTTTT. Encoded protein: CASRRRGQGGTGELFF.

The rearrangement uses TRBV5-1 and TRBJ2-7; 7 bases agree with TRBD2. Trimming at V came to 1 base and at J to 2 bases, leaving 6 bases not matched to a gene. CDR3 length: 15 residues. Germline V gives CDR1 SGHRS, CDR2 YFSETQ. The CDR3 DNA sequence: TGCGCCAGCAGCTTGAAGGCTAGCGGACCCTACGAGCAGTACTTC. Residues: CASSLKASGPYEQYF. The full variable domain, with the rest looked up from reference TRBV5-1 and TRBJ2-7, is KAGVTQTPRYLIKTRGQQVTLSCSPISGHRSVSWYQQTPGQGLQFLFEYFSETQRNKGNFPGRFSGRQFSNSRSEMNVSTLELGDSALYLCASSLKASGPYEQYFGPGTRLTVT.

The chain combines TRBV6-5 with TRBJ1-2; D is possibly TRBD1 (5 bases). In germline, CDR1 is MNHEY, CDR2 SVGAGI. The CDR3 length is 13 residues. Trimming left V 3 bases short and J 7 bases short, with 12 bases between. The CDR3: CASSYQGIRGYTF. For the CDR3, the DNA is TGTGCCAGCAGTTATCAGGGCATCCGTGGCTACACCTTC.

The chain employs TRBV19 and TRBJ2-7; 9 bases align to TRBD2. Germline V gives CDR1 LNHDA, CDR2 SQIVND (reference sequence). The CDR3 is 14 amino acids. Unmatched junction bases numbered 4, after V lost 7 bases and J lost 0 bases. CDR3 nucleotide sequence: TGTGCCAGTAATAGCGGGGGAAGCTCCTACGAGCAGTACTTC. It yields the protein CASNSGGSSYEQYF.

For the CDR3, the DNA is TGCGCCAGCTCCGATACAGGTTTCTATGGCTACACCTTC. It specifies CASSDTGFYGYTF. V is TRBV5-1 and J is TRBJ1-2; a weak D match, TRBD1 (5 bases). Germline assignment: CDR1 SGHRS and CDR2 YFSETQ. The CDR3 has 13 residues. With 7 bases removed from V and 4 bases from J, the gap between germline ends came to 14 bases.

The CDR3 DNA sequence: TGTGCCAGCAGCCAGACAGGGGCGCGAAGTCACACCGGGGAGCTGTTTTTT. It is translated as CASSQTGARSHTGELFF. This chain links TRBV5-6 with TRBJ2-2; TRBD1 agrees at 8 bases. The CDR3 has 17 residues. From germline, CDR1 is SGHDT and CDR2 YYEEEE. Trimming cost V 4 bases and J 3 bases; bases outside gene matches: 11.

The rearrangement links TRBV29-1 to TRBJ2-7; tentatively, D is TRBD1 (6 bases). Trimming shortened V by 4 bases and J by 0 bases, and 10 bases separated the two germline ends. Germline values: CDR1 SQVTM, CDR2 ANQGSEA. The CDR3 sequence is 13 residues long. CDR3 nucleotide sequence: TGCAGCGTTGCAGGGGTCCTCTCCTACGAGCAGTACTTC. Translated, it gives CSVAGVLSYEQYF.

A single count supports this clone. The rearrangement uses TRBV7-9 and TRBJ2-5, with TRBD1 matching 7 bases. This CDR3 region has 15 residues. V lost 5 bases, J lost 5 bases, and 11 bases stayed unmatched. The germline CDR1 and CDR2 sequences are SEHNR and FQNEAQ (reference sequence). The CDR3 bases are TGTGCCAGCAGCCTGAGACAGGGATATTTGGAGACCCAGTACTTC. This translates into CASSLRQGYLETQYF.

Comment on this clone: The sample has other DNA sequences that encode this CDR3 too. The CDR3 here is CASSLVDRWGSSYNEQFF. CDR3 sequence (DNA): TGTGCCAGCAGCTTAGTTGACCGTTGGGGCAGCTCCTACAATGAGCAGTTCTTC. The chain uses TRBV7-9 and TRBJ2-1, with D perhaps matching TRBD1 (5 bases). The length of the CDR3 is 18 residues. In germline, CDR1 is SEHNR, CDR2 FQNEAQ (reference sequence). V was cut by 1 base and J by 0 bases, with 16 bases left in between.

This chain joins TRBV28 and TRBJ2-7, with D tentatively TRBD1 (5 bases). Germline CDR1 MDHEN, CDR2 SYDVKM. The CDR3 contains 12 residues. The V end was cut by 8 bases, the J end by 6 bases, with 14 bases between. The CDR3 is CASFHSGLEQYF. CDR3 nucleotide sequence: TGTGCCAGCTTCCATTCAGGGCTCGAGCAGTACTTC.

This clone was recorded only once. J is TRBJ1-6 and V is TRBV5-1; 7 bases map to TRBD1. V was clipped by 1 base and J by 7 bases; unmatched bases: 2. CDR3 size: 14 residues. Germline loops: CDR1 SGHRS, CDR2 YFSETQ. The CDR3 bases are TGCGCCAGCAGCTTGACAGGGGTCAATTCACCCCTCCACTTT. Translated, it gives CASSLTGVNSPLHF.

The chain couples TRBV5-6 to TRBJ2-7; tentative D call: TRBD1 (5 bases). Germline CDR1 is SGHDT and CDR2 is YYEEEE. V lost 1 base, J lost 5 bases, and 19 bases lay in between. The CDR3 totals 16 residues. The chain's CDR3 is CASSLPSLGRRDEQYF. The CDR3 DNA sequence: TGTGCCAGCAGCTTGCCCTCGTTGGGGCGCCGAGACGAGCAGTACTTC.